These 25 T cell receptor beta chains were all obtained from the same sample, sequenced in a study of cytomegalovirus exposure and HLA in healthy donors. The method was immunoSEQ multiplex PCR; TCRdb's version includes in-frame clones alone and lacks a portion of them. The sample gives roughly 120,000 clones, 86% of which show up once; around 5.1% is in the top ten. The sequencing sample was made of PBMCs. Every receptor here comes from a man between 18 and 29 years old in good health and CMV-seronegative.

The V gene is TRBV18, the J gene TRBJ2-6, with 7 nucleotides matching TRBD1. This CDR3 spans 18 amino acids. From germline, CDR1 is KGHSH and CDR2 LQKENI. V gave up 3 bases and J gave up 1 base; unmatched junction bases: 9. The CDR3 region is CASSPVAGGSSGANVLTF. The CDR3 DNA follows: TGTGCCAGCTCACCTGTGGCAGGGGGATCTTCTGGGGCCAACGTCCTGACTTTC.

This clone came up once. This rearrangement joins TRBV7-6 to TRBJ2-1, with 7 bases matching TRBD1. This CDR3 is built from 13 residues. V trimming: 4 bases; J trimming: 5 bases; junction bases outside the gene matches: 2. The germline V gene encodes CDR1 SGHVS and CDR2 FNYEAQ. The DNA for the CDR3 is TGTGCCAGCAGCTCCGGACAGGACAATGAGCAGTTCTTC. As protein: CASSSGQDNEQFF.

The rearrangement joins TRBV6-5 to TRBJ2-2; 8 bases are shared with TRBD2. V was clipped by 6 bases and J by 5 bases; unmatched bases: 8. CDR3 size: 15 residues. Germline lookup yields CDR1 MNHEY and CDR2 SVGAGI. DNA for the CDR3: TGTGCCAGCAGGCCCCCCGGGGGGGCAACCGGGGAGCTGTTTTTT. Protein product: CASRPPGGATGELFF.

This rearrangement joins TRBV25-1 to TRBJ1-1; no definite D call. The CDR3 has 11 residues. Looked up from germline, CDR1 is MGHDK and CDR2 is SYGVNS. The V gene lost 1 base and the J gene lost 8 bases, with 5 bases spanning the gap. This CDR3 reads CASSELTEAFF. The CDR3 coding sequence is TGTGCCAGCAGTGAATTGACAGAAGCTTTCTTT.

This chain connects TRBV7-7 to TRBJ2-1, with TRBD2 identical over 8 bases. V was clipped by 5 bases and J by 8 bases; unmatched bases: 11. This CDR3 has 15 amino acids. Germline CDR1 and CDR2: SSHAT and FNYEAQ (reference sequence). The CDR3 protein is CASSTGLAGGDEQFF. The CDR3 coding sequence is TGTGCCAGCAGCACGGGGCTAGCGGGTGGAGATGAGCAGTTCTTC.

The table lists this clone with a few counts. The V and J genes are TRBV7-9 and TRBJ2-7; 11 bases map to TRBD1. Trimming cost V 6 bases and J 4 bases; bases outside gene matches: 5. The CDR3 totals 14 residues. CDR1 and CDR2 (germline): SEHNR, FQNEAQ (reference sequence). The CDR3 DNA reads as TGTGCCAGCAGTACGGGACAGGGGGGGTACGAGCAGTACTTC. This translates into CASSTGQGGYEQYF.

V usage is TRBV27 and J usage is TRBJ1-6, with D hard to call. The V gene lost 7 bases and the J gene lost 7 bases, with 11 bases spanning the gap. This CDR3 is built from 13 residues. The germline CDR1 and CDR2 sequences are MNHEY and SMNVEV (reference sequence). Here the CDR3 reads CASKDGGNSPLHF. CDR3 bases: TGTGCCAGCAAAGATGGAGGGAATTCACCCCTCCACTTT.

This chain connects TRBV15 to TRBJ1-2; possibly TRBD1 for D (5 bases). This CDR3 has 14 residues. CDR1 LNHNV and CDR2 YYDKDF come from the germline V gene (reference sequence). Trimming took 5 bases from V and 4 from J, leaving 14 bases between them. DNA of the CDR3: TGTGCCACCAGCGTCTCGGGGGGTGTCTATGGCTACACCTTC. It encodes CATSVSGGVYGYTF.

The rearrangement uses TRBV27 and TRBJ1-4; 9 bases fit TRBD1. The germline CDR1 and CDR2 sequences are MNHEY and SMNVEV (reference sequence). V gave up 7 bases and J gave up 8 bases; unmatched junction bases: 5. The CDR3 spans 13 residues. Here the CDR3 reads CASTTGGVEKLFF. The CDR3 DNA follows: TGTGCCAGCACGACAGGGGGTGTAGAAAAACTGTTTTTT.

The chain combines TRBV5-1 with TRBJ2-7, with 11 nucleotides matching TRBD1. The germline V gene has CDR1 SGHRS and CDR2 YFSETQ. This CDR3 has 17 residues. Unmatched junction bases numbered 14, after V lost 4 bases and J lost 5 bases. CDR3 amino acids: CASSRSVGTGGIDEQYF. Written as DNA, the CDR3 is TGCGCCAGCAGCCGGTCCGTAGGGACAGGGGGAATCGACGAGCAGTACTTC.

The V gene is TRBV27, the J gene TRBJ1-2; perhaps TRBD1 as D (5 bases). Per germline, CDR1 MNHEY and CDR2 SMNVEV (reference sequence). Trimming removed 5 bases at V and 5 bases at J, with 9 bases between. This CDR3 is 12 amino acids long. The chain's CDR3 is CASSPEGYGYTF. For the CDR3, the DNA is TGTGCCAGCAGTCCGGAGGGGTATGGCTACACCTTC.

This sequence joins TRBV5-6 and TRBJ2-4; D might be TRBD1 (6 bases). Trimming stripped 0 bases from V and 6 bases from J, with 7 bases between. CDR3 length: 13 residues. Germline CDR1 is SGHDT and CDR2 is YYEEEE. The CDR3 DNA is TGTGCCAGCAGCTTGGGCAGGGGAAACATTCAGTACTTC. Translated, it gives CASSLGRGNIQYF.

V usage is TRBV19 and J usage is TRBJ1-2; the D is unclear. The germline V gene encodes CDR1 LNHDA and CDR2 SQIVND (reference sequence). There are 12 residues in the CDR3. Trimming shortened V by 7 bases and J by 4 bases, and 10 bases separated the two germline ends. The CDR3 nucleotides read TGTGCCAGTATGCCAGGAAGCTATGGCTACACCTTC. The encoded protein is CASMPGSYGYTF.

This chain uses TRBV7-8 with TRBJ1-5; D possibly corresponds to TRBD1 (5 bases). The CDR3 consists of 16 residues. CDR1 and CDR2 (germline): SGHVS, FQNEAQ. V was pared by 5 bases and J by 1 base, with 15 bases between. DNA of the CDR3: TGTGCCAGCAGCCCCGGGGGAGGGGCGAGCAATCAGCCCCAGCATTTT. It specifies CASSPGGGASNQPQHF.

The chain uses TRBV6-5 and TRBJ2-7, with TRBD1 as a possible D gene (6 bases). This CDR3 comprises 14 residues. Germline V CDR1 and CDR2: MNHEY, SVGAGI. The V gene lost 4 bases and the J gene lost 7 bases, with 17 bases spanning the gap. The CDR3: CASSSQGYGGEQYF. The CDR3 region has the DNA TGTGCCAGCAGTTCCCAGGGGTATGGCGGAGAGCAGTACTTC.

Of note for this clone: This CDR3 is also generated by other DNA sequences in the sample. The chain combines TRBV5-6 with TRBJ1-2; possibly TRBD1 for D (5 bases). Trimming removed 3 bases from V and 0 bases from J, with 9 bases in between. Germline V gene lookup returns CDR1 SGHDT and CDR2 YYEEEE. The length of the CDR3 is 14 residues. In nucleotides, the CDR3 is TGTGCCAGCAGCTACAGGCGTACTAACTATGGCTACACCTTC. It codes for CASSYRRTNYGYTF.

The chain is built from TRBV5-1 and TRBJ1-4, with 8 positions matching TRBD1. Germline V gene data show CDR1 as SGHRS and CDR2 as YFSETQ. This CDR3 region has 15 residues. V lost 0 bases to trimming and J lost 8 bases; unmatched junction nucleotides: 6. This CDR3 is CASSLGGTGGEKLFF. The CDR3 region has the DNA TGCGCCAGCAGCTTGGGCGGGACAGGAGGGGAAAAACTGTTTTTT.

The chain has TRBV2 and TRBJ2-6; D is uncertain. Germline V gene sequence: CDR1 SNHLY, CDR2 FYNNEI. This CDR3 spans 15 amino acids. The V gene lost 6 bases and the J gene lost 4 bases, with 13 bases spanning the gap. The CDR3 loop reads CASRGLASGANVLTF. The CDR3 DNA follows: TGTGCCAGCAGAGGATTAGCATCAGGGGCCAACGTCCTGACTTTC.

The chain has TRBV30 and TRBJ1-2; possibly TRBD1 for D (5 bases). The germline V and J ends were trimmed by 4 bases and 6 bases, with 9 bases remaining between them. Germline-derived CDR1 and CDR2 are GTSNPN and SVGIG (reference sequence). The CDR3 is 11 residues long. CDR3 in amino acids: CAWMGRNGYTF. In DNA, the CDR3 is TGTGCCTGGATGGGGCGGAATGGCTACACCTTC.

V usage is TRBV20-1 and J usage is TRBJ1-2; possible D gene TRBD1, 5 bases. The germline V gene has CDR1 DFQATT and CDR2 SNEGSKA (reference sequence). The CDR3 covers 11 residues. With 6 bases removed from V and 4 bases from J, the gap between germline ends came to 9 bases. CDR3 in DNA: TGCAGTGCCCAGGACACCTATGGCTACACCTTC. This gives the protein CSAQDTYGYTF.

The chain couples TRBV7-2 to TRBJ1-2, with 8 positions matching TRBD1. The CDR3 totals 15 residues. Germline loops: CDR1 SGHTA, CDR2 FQGNSA. Trimming cost V 0 bases and J 8 bases; bases outside gene matches: 8. The CDR3 here is CASSLALGQGGGYTF. CDR3 nucleotide sequence: TGTGCCAGCAGCTTAGCTTTAGGACAGGGTGGCGGCTACACCTTC.

The chain carries TRBV2 and TRBJ1-5; 9 nucleotides line up with TRBD1. The CDR3 is 14 residues long. Germline values: CDR1 SNHLY, CDR2 FYNNEI. V shed 6 bases and J 7 bases; nucleotides not matched to a gene: 7. CDR3 DNA sequence: TGTGCCAGCAGGGGGGACAGGGCAGGCCAGCCCCAGCATTTT. Residues: CASRGDRAGQPQHF.

This chain uses TRBV19 with TRBJ2-2; 11 bases align to TRBD2. With 2 bases clipped from V and 6 bases from J, the junction kept 5 bases outside the gene matches. The CDR3 sequence is 16 residues long. Germline V CDR1 and CDR2: LNHDA, SQIVND (reference sequence). CDR3 DNA: TGTGCCAGTAGTATAAAACTAGCGGGAGTCGCCGGGGAGCTGTTTTTT. It specifies CASSIKLAGVAGELFF. Complete variable domain (other parts from reference TRBV19 and TRBJ2-2): DGGITQSPKYLFRKEGQNVTLSCEQNLNHDAMYWYRQDPGQGLRLIYYSQIVNDFQKGDIAEGYSVSREKKESFPLTVTSAQKNPTAFYLCASSIKLAGVAGELFFGEGSRLTVL.

The chain joins TRBV27 to TRBJ2-7; TRBD2 agrees at 9 bases. The V segment lost 5 bases and the J segment 9 bases; nucleotides outside the gene matches: 17. The CDR3 is 16 residues long. Germline values: CDR1 MNHEY, CDR2 SMNVEV (reference sequence). The DNA of the CDR3 is TGTGCCAGCAGTGGCCCGGGGGTAGCGGGAGTCGTGGGGCAGTACTTC. As protein: CASSGPGVAGVVGQYF.

The V call is TRBV10-3, the J call TRBJ1-5; TRBD1 matches at 8 bases. CDR3 length: 14 residues. The V gene end was trimmed by 4 bases and the J gene end by 7 bases; junction bases not matched to a gene: 6. Germline CDR1 reads ENHRY; CDR2 reads SYGVKD. CDR3 sequence reads: CAISGAGGRQPQHF. The CDR3 DNA reads as TGTGCCATCAGTGGGGCAGGGGGCCGACAGCCCCAGCATTTT.